This T cell receptor beta chain comes out of a study of blood T cell repertoires in COVID-19. In the study overall: The samples span acute and convalescent COVID-19 from the United States, Italy and Spain.

Trimming cost V 5 bases and J 3 bases, with 17 bases left between them. Germline V gene lookup returns CDR1 SEHNR and CDR2 FQNEAQ (reference sequence). CDR3 length: 15 residues. As processed by the authors: Estimated nucleated cell counts came from reference gene primer amplification. Produced via immunoSEQ multiplex PCR; TCRdb's table is partial and in-frame only. V and J calls plus clone size are reproduced from that table; the DNA served to infer D and trimming. The sample lists 200,000 to 250,000 clones; 87% were seen once. In terms of age and location, participants ranged from roughly 18 to 100 years and lived in around 22 US areas.

Sequencing was done on a sample of PBMCs or T cells enriched from blood (not recorded which). The source is a man between 18 and 29 years old with acute COVID-19. The rearrangement links TRBV7-9 to TRBJ2-7; D possibly corresponds to TRBD2 (6 bases). CDR3 region: CASSPKAGTRYEQYF. CDR3 coding DNA: TGTGCCAGCAGCCCGAAAGCGGGCACCCGCTACGAGCAGTACTTC.